This TCR beta chain originates from a study of cytomegalovirus exposure and HLA in healthy donors. Study-level results: Apart from CMV serostatus, no immune exposure information was available. The study labeled approximately 150 TCR beta chains cytomegalovirus-associated.

This clone has a single count. Antigen specificity is unknown. The PCR contained 60 Vbeta and 13 Jbeta primers. Sequenced by immunoSEQ multiplex PCR; TCRdb stores in-frame clones only, minus some. This table has roughly 200,000 clones, roughly 81% appearing once. The CDR3 consists of 17 residues. The germline V gene encodes CDR1 SQVTM and CDR2 ANQGSEA. The chain is built from TRBV29-1 and TRBJ2-5; 11 nucleotides align to TRBD2. The assigned J gene may be wrong: the sequence end matches TRBJ2-7 better. Material: PBMCs. The receptor was derived from a woman aged 25-40 years in good health and CMV-seropositive. The CDR3 region has the DNA TGCAGCGTTGGGGGAGTAGCGGGAGGGCGGCGAGAGAGCGAGCAGTACTTC. Translation: CSVGGVAGGRRESEQYF.